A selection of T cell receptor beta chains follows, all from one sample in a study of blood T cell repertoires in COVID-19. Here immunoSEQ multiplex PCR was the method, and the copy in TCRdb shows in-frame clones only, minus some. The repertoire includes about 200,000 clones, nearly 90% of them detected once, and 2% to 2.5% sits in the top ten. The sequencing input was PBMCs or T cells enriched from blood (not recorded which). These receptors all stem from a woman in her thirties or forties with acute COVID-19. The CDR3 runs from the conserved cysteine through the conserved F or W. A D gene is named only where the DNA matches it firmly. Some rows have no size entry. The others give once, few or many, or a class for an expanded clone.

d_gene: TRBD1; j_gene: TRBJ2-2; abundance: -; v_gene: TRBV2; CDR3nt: TGTGCCAGCAGTGTTCGACAGGGGGATATCGGGGAGCTGTTTTTT; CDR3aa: CASSVRQGDIGELFF
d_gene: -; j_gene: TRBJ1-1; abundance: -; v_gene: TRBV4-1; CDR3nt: TGCGCCAGCAGCCAAGACCCTAGGGGCTCGGGCACTGAAGCTTTCTTT; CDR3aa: CASSQDPRGSGTEAFF
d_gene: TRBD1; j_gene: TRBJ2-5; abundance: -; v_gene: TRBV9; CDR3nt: TGTGCCAGCAGCGCTCGGACAGGGGGCGGAGAGACCCAGTACTTC; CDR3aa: CASSARTGGGETQYF
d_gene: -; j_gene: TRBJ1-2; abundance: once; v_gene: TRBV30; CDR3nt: TGTGCCTGGACCCTTGGGACATGGCCAGAGGTTCGCTTC; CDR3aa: CAWTLGTWPEVRF
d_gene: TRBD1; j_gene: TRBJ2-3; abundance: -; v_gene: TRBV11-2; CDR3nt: TGTGCCAGCAGCTGGACCGGGACAGGGCGCACAGATACGCAGTATTTT; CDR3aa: CASSWTGTGRTDTQYF
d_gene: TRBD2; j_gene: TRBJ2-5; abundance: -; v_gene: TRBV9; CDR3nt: TGTGCCAGCAGCCCCAGGACTAGCGGAGTGGGAGAGACCCAGTACTTC; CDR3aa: CASSPRTSGVGETQYF
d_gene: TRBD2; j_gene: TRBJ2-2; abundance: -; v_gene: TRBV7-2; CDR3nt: TGTGCCAGCAGCTTAGCGGGACTAGCGGGAGCCGCGGAGCTGTTTTTT; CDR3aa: CASSLAGLAGAAELFF
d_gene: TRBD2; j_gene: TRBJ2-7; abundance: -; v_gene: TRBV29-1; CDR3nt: TGCAGCCCGGCCGGGACTAGCGGGGGACGCGAGCAGTACTTC; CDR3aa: CSPAGTSGGREQYF
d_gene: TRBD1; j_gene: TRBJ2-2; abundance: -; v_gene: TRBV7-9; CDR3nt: TGTGCCAGCAGCCTGAGTGGTGCGGGACAGGGGGCGACCGGGGAGCTGTTTTTT; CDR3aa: CASSLSGAGQGATGELFF
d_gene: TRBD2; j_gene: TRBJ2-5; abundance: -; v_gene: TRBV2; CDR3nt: TGTGCCAGCAGGCGGGGGACTAGCGAAGAGACCCAGTACTTC; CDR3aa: CASRRGTSEETQYF
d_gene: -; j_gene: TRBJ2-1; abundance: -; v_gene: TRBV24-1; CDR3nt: TGTGCCACCAGTCGAGACCCCGTTTCGGGCAATGAGCAGTTCTTC; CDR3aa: CATSRDPVSGNEQFF
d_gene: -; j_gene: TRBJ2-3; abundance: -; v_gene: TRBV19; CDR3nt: TGTGCCAGTACAATCGGTGGGGGGGCCGCAGATACGCAGTATTTT; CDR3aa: CASTIGGGAADTQYF
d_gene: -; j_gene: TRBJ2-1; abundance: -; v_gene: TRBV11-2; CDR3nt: TGTGCCAGCAGCCCCGACGGAGGGGACGAGCAGTTCTTC; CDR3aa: CASSPDGGDEQFF
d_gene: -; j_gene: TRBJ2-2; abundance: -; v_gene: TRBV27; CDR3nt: TGTGCCAGCAGTTTATCCCGGACAACCGGGGAGCTGTTTTTT; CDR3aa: CASSLSRTTGELFF
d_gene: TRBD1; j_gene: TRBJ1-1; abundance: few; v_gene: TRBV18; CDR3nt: TGTGCCAGCACAATGACAGGGGGCTTGACTGAAGCTTTCTTT; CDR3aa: CASTMTGGLTEAFF
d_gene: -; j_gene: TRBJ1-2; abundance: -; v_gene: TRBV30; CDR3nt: TGTGCCTGGAGCCACAGGGACGTTGGGCGCGGCTACACCTTC; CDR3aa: CAWSHRDVGRGYTF
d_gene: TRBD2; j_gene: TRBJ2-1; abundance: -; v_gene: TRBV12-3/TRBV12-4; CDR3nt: TGTGCCAGCACGGCTAGCGGCTACAATGAGCAGTTCTTC; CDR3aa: CASTASGYNEQFF
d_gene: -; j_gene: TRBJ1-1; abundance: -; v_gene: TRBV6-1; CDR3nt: TGTGCCAGCAGTGAAGGGAAGGGGCCCCGATCGAACACTGAAGCTTTCTTT; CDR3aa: CASSEGKGPRSNTEAFF
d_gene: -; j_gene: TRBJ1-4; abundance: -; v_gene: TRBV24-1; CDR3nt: TGTGCCACCAGTGAGAGGAGACCAAAAGAAAAACTGTTTTTT; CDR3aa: CATSERRPKEKLFF
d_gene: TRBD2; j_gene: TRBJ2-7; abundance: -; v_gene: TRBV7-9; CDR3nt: TGTGCCAGCAGCTTAAGCGGGGAGGATTCCTACGAGCAGTACTTC; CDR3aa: CASSLSGEDSYEQYF
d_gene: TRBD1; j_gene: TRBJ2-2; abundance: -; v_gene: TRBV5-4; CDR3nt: TGTGCCAGCAGCCGCGACAGGGGTAGCACCGGGGAGCTGTTTTTT; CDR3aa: CASSRDRGSTGELFF
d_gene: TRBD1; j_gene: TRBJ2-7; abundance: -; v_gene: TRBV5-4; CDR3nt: TGTGCCAGCAGCTCCGGGACAGGGCCAGGTTACGAGCAGTACTTC; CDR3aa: CASSSGTGPGYEQYF
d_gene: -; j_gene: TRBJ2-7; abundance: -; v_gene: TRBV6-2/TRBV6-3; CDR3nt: TGTGCCAGCAGCCTCGGGGAGGCCCACGAGCAGTACTTC; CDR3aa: CASSLGEAHEQYF
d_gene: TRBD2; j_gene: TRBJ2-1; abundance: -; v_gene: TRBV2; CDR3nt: TGTGCCACTTCTTTAGCGGGGGGGCCTGGTGAGCAGTTCTTC; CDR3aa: CATSLAGGPGEQFF
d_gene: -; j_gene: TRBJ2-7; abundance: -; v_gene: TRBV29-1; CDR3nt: TGCAGCGTATTCACAGGGGACTTCTACGAGCAGTACTTC; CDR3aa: CSVFTGDFYEQYF
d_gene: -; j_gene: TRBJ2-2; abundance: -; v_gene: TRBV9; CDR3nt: TGTGCCAGCAGCGTAGAATGGAGCACCGGGGAGCTGTTTTTT; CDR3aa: CASSVEWSTGELFF
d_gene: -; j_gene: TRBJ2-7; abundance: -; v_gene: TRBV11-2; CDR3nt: TGTGCCAGCAGCTTAGACACCTACGAGCAGTACTTC; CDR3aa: CASSLDTYEQYF
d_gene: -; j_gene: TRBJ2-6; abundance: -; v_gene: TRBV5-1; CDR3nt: TGCGCCAGCAGCCCCACGTCTAGAGACTCTGGGGCCAACGTCCTGACTTTC; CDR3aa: CASSPTSRDSGANVLTF
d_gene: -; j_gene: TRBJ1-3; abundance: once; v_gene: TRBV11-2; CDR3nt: TGTGCCAGCAGCTTAGTACCTCGGGGTGGAAACACCATATATTTT; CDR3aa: CASSLVPRGGNTIYF
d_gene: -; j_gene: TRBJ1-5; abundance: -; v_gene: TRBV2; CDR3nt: TGTGCCAGCAGGAGGGCGGGGGACGTCGGTCAGCCCCAGCATTTT; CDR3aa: CASRRAGDVGQPQHF
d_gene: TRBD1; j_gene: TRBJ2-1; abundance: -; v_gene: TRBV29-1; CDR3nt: TGCAGCGGGACAGGGGAAGGCAATGAGCAGTTCTTC; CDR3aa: CSGTGEGNEQFF
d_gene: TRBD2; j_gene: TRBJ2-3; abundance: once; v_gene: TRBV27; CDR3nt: TGTGCCAGCAGTCCACCGCTGGGGCGGGAGTTCGGCACAGATACGCAGTATTTT; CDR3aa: CASSPPLGREFGTDTQYF
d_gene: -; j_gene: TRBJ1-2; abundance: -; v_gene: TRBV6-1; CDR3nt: TGTGCCAGCAGTGAAGATTCCTCAGCCGGGTTCTATGGCTACACCTTC; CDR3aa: CASSEDSSAGFYGYTF
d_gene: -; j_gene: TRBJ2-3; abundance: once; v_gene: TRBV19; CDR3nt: TGTGCCAGTAGTATACTAGCGACCGAGAGCACAGATACGCAGTATTTT; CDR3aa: CASSILATESTDTQYF
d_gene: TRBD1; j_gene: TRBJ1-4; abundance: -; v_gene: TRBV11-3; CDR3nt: TGTGCCAGCAGAACTCGGACAGGGGAAAAACTGTTTTTT; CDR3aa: CASRTRTGEKLFF
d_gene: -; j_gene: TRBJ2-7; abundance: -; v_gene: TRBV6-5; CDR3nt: TGTGCCAGCAGTTACTCCACCTACGAGCAGTACTTC; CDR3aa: CASSYSTYEQYF
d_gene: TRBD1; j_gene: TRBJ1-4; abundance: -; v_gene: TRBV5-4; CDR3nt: TGTGCCAGCAGCTTATCAGGGGGCGATGAAAAACTGTTTTTT; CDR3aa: CASSLSGGDEKLFF
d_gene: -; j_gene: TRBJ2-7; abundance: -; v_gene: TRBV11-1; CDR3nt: TGTGCCAGCAGCTCAAACAGGGTGATGGGCGAGCAGTACTTC; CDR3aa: CASSSNRVMGEQYF
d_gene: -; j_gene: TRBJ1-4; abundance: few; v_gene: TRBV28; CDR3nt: TGTGCCAGCAGTTTACGGGGGGGCCGGGAAAAACTGTTTTTT; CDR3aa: CASSLRGGREKLFF